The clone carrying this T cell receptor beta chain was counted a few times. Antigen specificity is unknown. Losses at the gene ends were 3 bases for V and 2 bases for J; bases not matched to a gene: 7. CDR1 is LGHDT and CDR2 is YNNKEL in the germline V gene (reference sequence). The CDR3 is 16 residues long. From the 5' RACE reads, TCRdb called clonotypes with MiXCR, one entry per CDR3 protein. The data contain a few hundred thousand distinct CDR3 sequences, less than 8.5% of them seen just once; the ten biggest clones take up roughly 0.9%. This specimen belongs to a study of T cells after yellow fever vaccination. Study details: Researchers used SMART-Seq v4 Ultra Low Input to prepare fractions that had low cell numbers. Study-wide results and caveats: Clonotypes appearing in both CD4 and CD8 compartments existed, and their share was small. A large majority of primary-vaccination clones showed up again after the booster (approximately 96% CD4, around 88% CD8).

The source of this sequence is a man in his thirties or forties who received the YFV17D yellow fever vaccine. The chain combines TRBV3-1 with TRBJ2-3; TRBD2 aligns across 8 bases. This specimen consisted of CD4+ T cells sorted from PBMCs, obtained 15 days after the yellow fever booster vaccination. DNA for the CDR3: TGTGCCAGCAGCCACCTTCGACTAGCGTACACAGATACGCAGTATTTT. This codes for CASSHLRLAYTDTQYF.